The text below deals with one T cell receptor beta chain. The CDR3 covers 12 residues. Germline V CDR1 and CDR2: MNHNS, SASEGT. V was shortened by 3 bases and J by 8 bases, with 8 bases between the two germline ends. This sample stems from a study of blood T cell repertoires in COVID-19. Study-wide context: The United States, Italy and Spain supplied acute and convalescent COVID-19 samples. Nucleic acid was either cDNA or gDNA, and it came from T cells, B-cell-depleted T cells, or PBMCs.

Per the study methods: Amplifying reference gene primers gave estimates of nucleated cell counts. Profiling relied on immunoSEQ multiplex PCR, and the TCRdb table lists in-frame clones only, not all of them. That table furnishes V, J and clone size, whereas the DNA furnished D and trimming. The sample carries about 180,000 clones, around 80% recorded once. Patients in Seattle were enrolled during active infection, then followed longitudinally. The source is a woman over 75 with COVID-19, enrolled during active disease. The material sequenced was peripheral blood. This sequence joins TRBV6-1 and TRBJ2-1; no clear D gene. This CDR3 reads CASSEYGYEQFF. Here the CDR3 DNA reads TGTGCCAGCAGTGAGTATGGCTATGAGCAGTTCTTC.